These T cell receptor beta chains were read from a single sample in a study of cytotoxic CD8 clonotypes in ibrutinib-treated CLL. Only in-frame clones appear in the TCRdb table, and some are missing; sequencing was by immunoSEQ multiplex PCR. Of tens of thousands of clones in the sample, 90% were seen once. The material sequenced was PBMCs, taken after 12 months of ibrutinib treatment. The receptors were sampled from a human donor with chronic lymphocytic leukemia. Each CDR3 is given with its conserved first and last residue. A D gene is named only where the DNA matches it firmly. Size is omitted from some rows. Given values are once, few, many or a class for expanded clones.

abundance	v_gene	j_gene	len	d_gene	CDR3nt	CDR3aa
NA	TRBV5-1	TRBJ2-1	17	TRBD1	TGCGCCAGCAGCGTATCACCGGGACAGGGGACCTACAATGAGCAGTTCTTC	CASSVSPGQGTYNEQFF
NA	TRBV30	TRBJ1-4	15	NA	TGTGCCTGGAGTGGATCGGCAGGGGTAGATGAAAAACTGTTTTTT	CAWSGSAGVDEKLFF
NA	TRBV28	TRBJ1-6	17	NA	TGTGCCAGCAGTTTATTGAGACAGGTGAAGCTCCATTCACCCCTCCACTTT	CASSLLRQVKLHSPLHF
NA	TRBV19	TRBJ1-3	14	NA	TGTGCCAGTTCGATGGGTTACTCTGGAAACACCATATATTTT	CASSMGYSGNTIYF
NA	TRBV7-9	TRBJ2-1	15	TRBD2	TGTGCCAGCAGCTTAAGGCTAGCGGGAGGCTATGAGCAGTTCTTC	CASSLRLAGGYEQFF
once	TRBV5-6	TRBJ2-5	14	TRBD2	TGTGCCAGCAGCTTTAGAGCGGGACTAGAGACCCAGTACTTC	CASSFRAGLETQYF
NA	TRBV5-8	TRBJ2-7	15	NA	TGTGCCAGCAGCTTGGGGGTTAGCGCCGCCTACGAGCAGTACTTC	CASSLGVSAAYEQYF
NA	TRBV28	TRBJ1-5	15	NA	TGTGCCAGCAGTTTAGGGGGCGGGAGCAATCAGCCCCAGCATTTT	CASSLGGGSNQPQHF
NA	TRBV18	TRBJ2-1	13	NA	TGTGCCAGCTCACCAGATCAAGCGGATGAGCAGTTCTTC	CASSPDQADEQFF
NA	TRBV29-1	TRBJ2-3	15	NA	TGCAGCGTTCGGGCGTCTGTGGGGTCCCCAGATACGCAGTATTTT	CSVRASVGSPDTQYF
NA	TRBV11-3	TRBJ2-3	17	TRBD1	TGTGCCAGCAGCTTAGGGACAGGGAGTTTGTCCACAGATACGCAGTATTTT	CASSLGTGSLSTDTQYF
NA	TRBV5-1	TRBJ2-3	15	TRBD2	TGCGCCAGCAACCATGCCGGGAGGGCCGAGGATACGCAGTATTTT	CASNHAGRAEDTQYF
NA	TRBV25-1	TRBJ1-1	13	TRBD1	TGTGCCAGCATAACAGGGGCTGGCACTGAAGCTTTCTTT	CASITGAGTEAFF
NA	TRBV18	TRBJ2-1	15	TRBD1	TGTGCCAGCTCACCGGGACAGGGGGGTAACAATGAGCAGTTCTTC	CASSPGQGGNNEQFF
NA	TRBV5-1	TRBJ1-1	14	NA	TGCGCCAGCAGCGGGAAACAGGGGAACACTGAAGCTTTCTTT	CASSGKQGNTEAFF
NA	TRBV7-2	TRBJ2-1	15	TRBD2	TGTGCCAGCAGCTGGACTAGCGGGGTTTACAATGAGCAGTTCTTC	CASSWTSGVYNEQFF
once	TRBV7-9	TRBJ2-1	13	NA	TGTGCCAGCAGCCCTACCAGGGATAATGAGCAGTTCTTC	CASSPTRDNEQFF
NA	TRBV10-3	TRBJ1-5	15	NA	TGTGCCATCAGTGAGTCAAGAGGCCCAGGTCAGCCCCAGCATTTT	CAISESRGPGQPQHF
NA	TRBV30	TRBJ2-3	12	NA	TGTGCTGCCGGACAAACACTGGATACGCAGTATTTT	CAAGQTLDTQYF
NA	TRBV4-1	TRBJ1-1	13	NA	TGCGCCAGCAGCCAAGCCACGGGATCCAGGGCTTTCTTT	CASSQATGSRAFF